This TCR beta chain originates from a study of tumor-infiltrating lymphocytes in primary liver carcinoma (dated by TCRdb to about 2017). Some background on the complete study: Surgical resection was performed in China between 2015 and 2016 on a few patients with histopathologically diagnosed primary liver carcinoma. The five patients had tumors staged T1-T3 N0M0, with maximum diameters ranging from roughly 4 to 10 cm. Reproducibility between technical replicate repertoires was high, with correlation coefficients above 0.95 and mean shared-clone rates about 0.89. Hepatocellular carcinoma (four) or combined HCC and intrahepatic cholangiocarcinoma (one) was present in the five patients, who were three men and two women aged 30 to 69 years. TCRbeta repertoire sequencing, expression microarrays and whole-exome sequencing were combined in the study across five regions of each liver tumor, with adjacent normal tissue and blood also included. Samples yielded roughly 3.5 to 7.5 million productive TCRbeta reads; read depth did not differ significantly between tissue types. A total of approximately 35 specimens from 5 patients underwent TCRbeta repertoire sequencing, comprising some 25 tumor regions, 5 adjacent noncancerous liver tissues and 5 peripheral blood samples.

Study-wide findings and limitations: Only four or five patients were included in the study, and the authors note that the findings should be validated in a larger study. Consistent with antigen-driven expansion, pairs of tumor regions showed higher repertoire overlap (mean roughly 35%) than either tumor-adjacent pairs (approximately 17%) or tumor-blood pairs (roughly 15%). Because sequencing covered only the TCR beta chain and unpaired alpha chains were not captured, true repertoire diversity is likely underestimated. Because the samples were bulk and unsorted, CD4+ and CD8+ T cell repertoires could not be compared. The top 250 clones made up a significantly larger repertoire fraction in tumors than in blood (p = 0.039).

Blood RNA was extracted from unsorted whole blood using TRIzol reagent, and germline DNA was obtained with the DNeasy Blood & Tissue kit. Patients had chronic HBV infection and were treatment-naive at sampling. Before surgery, roughly 4 milliliters of peripheral blood were collected into K2EDTA tubes. The CDR3, from cysteine to phenylalanine, totals 15 residues. Only the CDR3 portion is preserved as DNA: 45 bases, with reading frame beginning at the first base. Trimming takes 4 bases from V and 8 bases from J, and the germline ends sit 17 bases apart. A constant-region primer and ProtoScript II reverse transcriptase were used to reverse-transcribe TCRbeta-specific cDNA from roughly 500 ng total RNA. The TCRbeta libraries were prepared through three rounds of nested multiplex PCR following a slightly modified ARM-PCR procedure. Each of the first two PCR rounds ran for 9 to 10 cycles using multiplex TRBV1-TRBV30 forward primers together with a Cbeta reverse primer. Sample barcodes and Illumina adapters were added in a final 25-cycle PCR using Deep VentR polymerase. Amplicons of 200-500 bp were gel-purified with a QIAquick gel extraction kit before sequencing. An Illumina HiSeq 2500 was used to sequence the TCRbeta amplicons, generating 250-bp paired-end reads. From the authors' description of their analysis: Reads were quality-trimmed with Trimmomatic v0.33, and paired reads were merged with FLASH v1.2.11 to recover full CDR3 sequences. V, D and J germline segments were assigned to the rearranged TCRbeta sequences using MiGEC v1.2.1b. Clonotype statistics, along with Shannon-Wiener diversity indices, were calculated using VDJtools v1.0.0. To cut down on sampling bias, every analysis after diversity analysis relied on just the 250 most abundant clonotypes from each sample. Using fastp at Q25 and MiXCR, TCRdb reprocessed the public reads and kept productive beta chains. Rows matching on CDR3 protein sequence are summarized as one entry with the most common DNA and genes. The authors' filters were not applied to this entry. The sample contains 310,000 or so distinct CDR3 sequences, less than 70% of them found a single time. The ten largest clones capture about 6.5% of the sample.

As to this clonotype: Its specific antigen is unknown. There are no base qualities to consult, and no much larger clone falls within one base.

The clonotype originates from a man in his forties with primary liver carcinoma and hepatitis B virus infection. Specimen: peripheral blood. The chain uses TRBV12-3 or TRBV12-4 and TRBJ1-4, and TRBD1 may be the D gene, going by 5 matching bases. The DNA is as follows: TGTGCCAGCAGTTCTCAGACACGCCGGGGCGAAAAACTGTTTTTT. Its translation reads: CASSSQTRRGEKLFF.